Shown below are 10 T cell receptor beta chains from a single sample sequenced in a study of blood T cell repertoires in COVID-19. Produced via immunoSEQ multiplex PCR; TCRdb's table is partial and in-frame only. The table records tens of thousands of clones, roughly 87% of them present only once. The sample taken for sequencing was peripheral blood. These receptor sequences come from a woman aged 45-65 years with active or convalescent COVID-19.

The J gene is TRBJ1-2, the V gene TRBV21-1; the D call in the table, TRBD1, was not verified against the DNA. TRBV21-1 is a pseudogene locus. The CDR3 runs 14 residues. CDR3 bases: TGTGCCAGCACCCACAGGGGAAAGAACTATGGCTACACCTTC. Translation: CASTHRGKNYGYTF.

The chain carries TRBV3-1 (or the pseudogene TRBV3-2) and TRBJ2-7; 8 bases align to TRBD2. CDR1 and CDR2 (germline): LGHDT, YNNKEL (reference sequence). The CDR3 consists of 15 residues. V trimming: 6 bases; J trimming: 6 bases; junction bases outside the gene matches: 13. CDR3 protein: CASRASGGFRGEQYF. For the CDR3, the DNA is TGTGCCAGCAGGGCGAGCGGGGGTTTCCGCGGCGAGCAGTACTTC.

CDR3 sequence reads: CASSPDRPYGYTF. The DNA of the CDR3 is TGTGCCAGCAGCCCCGACAGACCCTATGGCTACACCTTC. The rearrangement links TRBV7-9 to TRBJ1-2; D is perhaps TRBD1 (5 bases). The CDR3 sequence is 13 residues long. Germline V lookup: CDR1 SEHNR, CDR2 FQNEAQ (reference sequence). V shed 5 bases and J shed 4 bases, with 11 bases lying between them.

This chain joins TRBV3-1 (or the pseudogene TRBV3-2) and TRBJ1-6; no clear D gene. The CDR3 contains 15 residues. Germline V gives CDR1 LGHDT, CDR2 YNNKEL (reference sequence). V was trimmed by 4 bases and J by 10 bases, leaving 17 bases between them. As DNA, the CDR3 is TGTGCCAGCAGCCGGAGCGGGGTAACCCTCTCACCCCTCCACTTT. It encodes CASSRSGVTLSPLHF.

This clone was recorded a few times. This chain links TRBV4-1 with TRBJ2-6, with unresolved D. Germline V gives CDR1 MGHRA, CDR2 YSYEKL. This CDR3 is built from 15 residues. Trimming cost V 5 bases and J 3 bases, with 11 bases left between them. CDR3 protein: CASSSRRDGANVLTF. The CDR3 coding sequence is TGCGCCAGCAGCTCCAGGCGCGATGGGGCCAACGTCCTGACTTTC.

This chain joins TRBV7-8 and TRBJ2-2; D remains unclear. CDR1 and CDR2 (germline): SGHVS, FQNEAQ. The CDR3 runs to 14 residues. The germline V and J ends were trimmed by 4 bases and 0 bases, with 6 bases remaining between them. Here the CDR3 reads CASSYRSNTGELFF. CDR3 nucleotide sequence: TGTGCCAGCAGCTACAGATCGAACACCGGGGAGCTGTTTTTT.

This chain's CDR3 is CASSLGLAGEQFF. As DNA, the CDR3 is TGCGCCAGCAGCTTGGGACTAGCGGGGGAGCAGTTCTTC. This rearrangement joins TRBV5-1 to TRBJ2-1; 11 bases map to TRBD2. The V gene end was trimmed by 0 bases and the J gene end by 10 bases; junction bases not matched to a gene: 0. The germline V gene has CDR1 SGHRS and CDR2 YFSETQ. There are 13 residues in the CDR3.

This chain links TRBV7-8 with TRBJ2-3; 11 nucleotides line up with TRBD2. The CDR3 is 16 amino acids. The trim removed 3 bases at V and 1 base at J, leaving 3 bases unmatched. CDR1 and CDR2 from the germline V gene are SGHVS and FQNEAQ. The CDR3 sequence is CASSFSGGAGTDTQYF. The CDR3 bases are TGTGCCAGCAGCTTTAGCGGGGGGGCTGGCACAGATACGCAGTATTTT.

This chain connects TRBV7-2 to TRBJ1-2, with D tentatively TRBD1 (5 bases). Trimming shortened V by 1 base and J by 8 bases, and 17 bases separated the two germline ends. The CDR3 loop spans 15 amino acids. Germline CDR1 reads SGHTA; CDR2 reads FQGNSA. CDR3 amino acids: CASSLVGVQASGYTF. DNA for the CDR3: TGTGCCAGCAGCTTAGTAGGGGTGCAGGCTTCGGGCTACACCTTC.

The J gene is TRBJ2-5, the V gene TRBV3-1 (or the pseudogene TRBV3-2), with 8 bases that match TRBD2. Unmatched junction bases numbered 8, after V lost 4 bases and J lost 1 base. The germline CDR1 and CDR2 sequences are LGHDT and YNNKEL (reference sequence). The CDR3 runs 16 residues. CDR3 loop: CASSPRGGPLQETQYF. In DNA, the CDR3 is TGTGCCAGCAGCCCCCGGGGGGGGCCTCTCCAAGAGACCCAGTACTTC.